This TCR beta chain was captured by sequencing in a study of shared clonotypes between healthy human individuals (dated by TCRdb to 2018 to 2020). About the full investigation: The cohort included a few men and a couple of women between 18 and 49 years of age. For each donor, CD4 naive and CD4 memory were each given three plates, CD8 naive was given two plates, and CD8 memory was given one plate. To increase sequencing depth and limit assay-specific biases, different laboratories used diverse techniques to prepare libraries and sequence TCR repertoires. Leukapheresis yielded between about 0.85 and 10 billion PBMCs per donor. Blood TCR repertoires of a handful of healthy adults were deeply sequenced to estimate repertoire size and the extent of clonotype sharing between individuals.

TCR CDR3 regions were amplified from genomic DNA by multiplex PCR using the deep immunoSEQ assay. For each cell subset, the extracted genomic DNA was distributed evenly across all wells of several immunoSEQ 96-well plates, and each plate served as one replicate. Each replicate PCR for sorted subsets received around 210 ng genomic DNA, equal to about 30,000 T cell genomes. The purified libraries were quantified using a Qubit 3.0 fluorometer, sized with a Bioanalyzer 2100, and then quantified again using the KAPA Library Quantification kit. Each immunoSEQ 96-well plate was sequenced on its own single-read 150-cycle Illumina NextSeq 550 flow cell. In the authors' own workflow: Because the immunoSEQ output included only junctional sequences and no quality scores, the filtering could not be the same as the filtering used for full-length reads. Sequences were annotated with PyIR, a Python wrapper for IgBLAST v1.9, and V/J genes and CDR3 were assigned using IMGT germline references. Reads with weak V/J assignments (E-value above 1e-6), missing CDR3, stop codons, out-of-frame junctions, or ambiguous translated residues were removed. V3J clonotypes were defined by identical inferred V gene, J gene, and CDR3 amino acid sequence. The percentage overlap between two repertoires was calculated by dividing the number of shared unique clonotypes by the size of the smaller repertoire. Richness of each repertoire was evaluated using RTK rarefaction, the Chao1 estimator, and Recon v2.1 estimates of unobserved clonotypes. For all TCRbeta clonotypes obtained by the gDNA method from a few donors, generation probabilities were computed with OLGA. TCRdb carries this immuneACCESS record with in-frame sequences only. Its versions omit some clonotypes, under half of them owing to an unresolved V gene in the studies checked, with the rest unexplained. The DNA was the basis for D and trimming; V, J and clone size are from that table. The sample yields some 500,000 clones; around 96% were counted once. 0.06% of the sample belongs to the ten largest clones.

Healthy HIV-negative adults with no recently reported acute infections or vaccinations were included as donors. Only Caucasian adults living in Nashville, Tennessee, USA were represented among the donors. CD4+ T cells were enriched by magnetic negative selection, after which naive cells were positively selected on CD45RA and the negative fraction was taken as the memory subset. After blood collection by leukapheresis, PBMCs were isolated using Ficoll-Histopaque density gradient centrifugation and then cryopreserved in the vapor phase of liquid nitrogen. Analytical flow cytometry was used to check the purity and quantity of every magnetically sorted T cell population. Genomic DNA was isolated from each sorted fraction and quantified by UV absorbance on a Nanodrop 2000c. Turning to this clone: No cognate antigen has been identified for it. The record has no base qualities; no much larger clone is one base away.

The germline V gene specifies MGHRA as CDR1 and YSYEKL as CDR2. Spanning cysteine to phenylalanine, the CDR3 consists of 17 amino acids. Just the 51-base CDR3 DNA is kept, in frame starting at base 1. Cut back by 1 base and 1 base, the V and J ends lie 17 bases apart. Study-level results and caveats: Higher generation probabilities were observed for clonotypes shared by all four sorted-subset donors than for non-shared clonotypes. Estimated clonotype richness was generally larger for naive than for memory subsets. Based on pairwise subsampling, the degree of clonotype sharing among donors was expected to be affected by sequencing depth. About 4.5% of naive CD4, 3.5% of naive CD8, 2.3% of memory CD4, and about 0.4% of memory CD8 clonotypes were shared across several donors. Sampling was restricted to blood, and TCR repertoires in tissues likely differ from the TCR repertoires found in blood. Because the study included a small number of donors, the genetic and exposure-history diversity represented was limited. Incomplete sequencing was indicated by rarefaction of sorted-subset datasets, despite the large sequencing depth.

The source is a young woman in good health. The chain employs TRBV4-1 and TRBJ2-7; the D region possibly corresponds to TRBD1 (6 bases align). Sequenced input: naive CD4+ T cells sorted from blood. Sample cell subset or site, as interpreted from the label and publication: CD45RA+ positively selected. The CDR3 in this case is CASSQVGQPGLSYEQYF. The sequenced DNA: TGCGCCAGCAGCCAAGTTGGACAGCCCGGCCTTTCCTACGAGCAGTACTTC.